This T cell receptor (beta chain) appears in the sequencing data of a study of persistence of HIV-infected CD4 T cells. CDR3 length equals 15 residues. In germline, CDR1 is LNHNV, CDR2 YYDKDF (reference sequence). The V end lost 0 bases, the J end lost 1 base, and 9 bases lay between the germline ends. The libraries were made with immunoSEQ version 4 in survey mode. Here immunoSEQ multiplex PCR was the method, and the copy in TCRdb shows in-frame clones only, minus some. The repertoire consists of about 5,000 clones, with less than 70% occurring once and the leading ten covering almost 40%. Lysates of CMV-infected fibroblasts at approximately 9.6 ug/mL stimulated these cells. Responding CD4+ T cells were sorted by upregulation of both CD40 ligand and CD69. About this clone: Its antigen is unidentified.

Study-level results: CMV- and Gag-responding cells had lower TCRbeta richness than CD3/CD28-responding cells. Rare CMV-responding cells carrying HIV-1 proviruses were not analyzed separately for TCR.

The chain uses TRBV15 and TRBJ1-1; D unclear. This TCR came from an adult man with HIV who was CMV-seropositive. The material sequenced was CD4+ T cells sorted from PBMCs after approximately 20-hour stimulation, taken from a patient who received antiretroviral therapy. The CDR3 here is CATSRDYRGNTEAFF. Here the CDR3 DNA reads TGTGCCACCAGCAGAGATTATCGGGGGAACACTGAAGCTTTCTTT.